This TCR beta chain stems from a study of T cell responses to AZD1222 COVID-19 vaccine. Whole-study findings and limits: An increase in Spike-specific TCR breadth and depth was observed after two AZD1222 doses. Along spike, vaccine-associated CD4 TCRs were found throughout, with dominance at 160-218 and 743-854. Researchers took repertoire samples only after the peak T cell response had come. Clonal diversity may have been underestimated in mostly white British donors.

A remark on this clone: The antigen remains undetermined.

Profiling relied on immunoSEQ multiplex PCR, and the TCRdb table lists in-frame clones only, not all of them. The repertoire includes 70,000 or so clones, over 65% of them detected once, and 20% to 30% sits in the top ten. The CDR3 loop spans 13 amino acids. V trimming: 4 bases; J trimming: 6 bases; junction bases outside the gene matches: 5. Germline CDR1 reads LNHNV; CDR2 reads YYDKDF (reference sequence). This sequence joins TRBV15 and TRBJ2-7; TRBD2 matches at 8 bases. This specimen consisted of peripheral blood, obtained 28 days after the second AZD1222 dose. This receptor was taken from an adult who received the AZD1222 COVID-19 vaccine. The CDR3 sequence is CATSTGGRSEQYF. CDR3 nucleotides: TGTGCCACCAGCACGGGGGGGCGATCCGAGCAGTACTTC.